What follows are 17 T cell receptor beta chains derived from one specimen sequenced in a study of human T cells and chemical hapten exposure. Described time point: patch test 1, 2 weeks after DPC sensitization. Indicated treatment: therapeutic diphenylcyclopropenone sensitization with weekly scalp DPC. TCRdb passed the RACE reads through MiXCR, listing each CDR3 protein once. The table lists about 380,000 distinct CDR3 sequences, more than 4.5% of them singletons. The sequencing here drew on whole blood, taken in connection with sensitization to the hapten diphenylcyclopropenone (DPC). The receptor source for this set is a woman aged 50 to 65 with alopecia areata. Some clones in this sample may be carry-over from other donors' samples.

This clonotype was counted many times. V is TRBV2 and J is TRBJ1-5; D uncertain. CDR1 and CDR2 (germline): SNHLY, FYNNEI. Trimming pared 3 bases from V and 4 bases from J, leaving 10 bases between. This CDR3 region has 14 residues. For the CDR3, the DNA is TGTGCCAGCAGTGACAACTTCCCGAATCAGCCCCAGCATTTT. It translates to CASSDNFPNQPQHF.

There are many counts of this clonotype. The rearrangement links TRBV23-1 to TRBJ1-6; D gene unclear. TRBV23-1 is classed as an ORF, of uncertain function. The CDR3 totals 15 residues. Trimming shortened V by 0 bases and J by 7 bases, and 10 bases separated the two germline ends. In DNA form, the CDR3 reads TGCGCCAGCAGTCAATCACGGCGAGTAAATTCACCCCTCCACTTT. Its protein product is CASSQSRRVNSPLHF.

In its sample, this clonotype was seen a few times. V usage is TRBV2 and J usage is TRBJ2-4; a weak D match, TRBD2 (5 bases). V lost 6 bases and J lost 1, with 10 bases in between. The CDR3 loop spans 14 amino acids. Germline V gene sequence: CDR1 SNHLY, CDR2 FYNNEI. CDR3 sequence (DNA): TGTGCCAGCAGGGGTCTAGCCGCCAAAAACATTCAGTACTTC. It codes for CASRGLAAKNIQYF.

In this sample, this clonotype turned up many times. The V and J genes are TRBV7-9 and TRBJ2-5; a possible D gene is TRBD2 (6 bases). The V and J ends lost 4 bases and 4 bases respectively, with 22 bases between them. Germline V CDR1 and CDR2: SEHNR, FQNEAQ (reference sequence). This CDR3 contains 17 residues. CDR3 amino acids: CASSSIVLEGTGETQYF. In DNA, the CDR3 is TGTGCCAGCAGCTCCATCGTATTGGAGGGGACGGGAGAGACCCAGTACTTC.

This clonotype appeared a few times. The V gene is TRBV5-5, the J gene TRBJ2-1, with D unclear. The length of the CDR3 is 13 residues. V lost 0 bases to trimming and J lost 4 bases, with 5 bases between them. In germline, CDR1 is SGHKS, CDR2 YYEKEE (reference sequence). The CDR3 DNA is TGTGCCAGCAGCTTGGAATCGTACAATGAGCAGTTCTTC. The encoded protein is CASSLESYNEQFF.

The chain uses TRBV24-1 and TRBJ1-6; D is uncertain. The CDR3 sequence is 16 residues long. V shed 7 bases and J shed 5 bases, with 17 bases lying between them. Germline CDR1 is KGHDR and CDR2 is SFDVKD. The CDR3 sequence: CATSAWPGEHNSPLHF. CDR3 nucleotides: TGTGCCACCAGCGCTTGGCCGGGCGAACATAATTCACCCCTCCACTTT.

This clonotype was counted many times. This sequence joins TRBV6-2 or TRBV6-3 and TRBJ1-5; a weak D match, TRBD1 (6 bases). The CDR3 runs to 13 residues. Germline V gene sequence: CDR1 MNHEY, CDR2 SVGEGT. V gave up 6 bases and J gave up 11 bases, with 17 bases separating them. CDR3 nucleotide sequence: TGTGCCAGCAGCGAAATCAGGGGCACGGCCCAGCATTTT. Protein: CASSEIRGTAQHF.

The rearrangement joins TRBV5-6 to TRBJ2-3, with 9 bases fitting TRBD2. Per germline, CDR1 SGHDT and CDR2 YYEEEE. This CDR3 is 17 amino acids long. V lost 1 base to trimming and J lost 4 bases; unmatched junction nucleotides: 10. In DNA form, the CDR3 reads TGTGCCAGCAGCTTGAGGGCTAGCGGGGCCCTCTCAGATACGCAGTATTTT. It is translated as CASSLRASGALSDTQYF.

This clonotype was counted many times. The chain links TRBV28 to TRBJ2-1, with 10 bases lining up with TRBD2. The CDR3 sequence is 19 residues long. Germline-derived CDR1 and CDR2 are MDHEN and SYDVKM. Trimming cost V 3 bases and J 0 bases; bases outside gene matches: 11. Here the CDR3 DNA reads TGTGCCAGCAGTTTGGCGCTAGCGGGAGCAGGGAGCTCCTACAATGAGCAGTTCTTC. This gives the protein CASSLALAGAGSSYNEQFF.

This clonotype showed up many times. The chain is built from TRBV29-1 and TRBJ2-5; no clear D gene. This CDR3 has 14 residues. The V end was cut by 1 base, the J end by 4 bases, with 13 bases between. Germline CDR1 is SQVTM and CDR2 is ANQGSEA. CDR3 region: CSVEGDGPAETQYF. DNA of the CDR3: TGCAGCGTTGAAGGCGATGGCCCCGCAGAGACCCAGTACTTC.

At least ten counts were recorded for this clonotype. CDR3 protein: CASSLVPDTQYF. The CDR3 DNA reads TGTGCCAGCAGCTTGGTTCCAGATACGCAGTATTTT. This chain links TRBV7-2 with TRBJ2-3; D is uncertain. This CDR3 comprises 12 residues. Germline V gene sequence: CDR1 SGHTA, CDR2 FQGNSA. V gave up 3 bases and J gave up 4 bases, with 5 bases separating them.

This clonotype was counted many times. Here the CDR3 reads CASKGALGPTGGHEQFF. The CDR3 nucleotides are TGTGCCAGCAAGGGGGCCCTCGGTCCGACCGGGGGCCATGAGCAGTTCTTC. The rearrangement joins TRBV7-2 to TRBJ2-1; TRBD1 is a possible D gene (7 bases). Trimming cost V 7 bases and J 8 bases, with 27 bases left between them. The CDR3 is 17 residues long. Per germline, CDR1 SGHTA and CDR2 FQGNSA.

The chain recombines TRBV3-1 with TRBJ1-6; D is ambiguous. The CDR3 spans 15 residues. The germline V gene has CDR1 LGHDT and CDR2 YNNKEL (reference sequence). Trimming removed 1 base at V and 10 bases at J, with 14 bases between. The CDR3 loop reads CASSQGPQVRSPLHF. Written as DNA, the CDR3 is TGTGCCAGCAGCCAAGGCCCCCAGGTACGCTCACCCCTCCACTTT.

In this sample, this clonotype turned up many times. V gene TRBV20-1 combines with J gene TRBJ2-3; TRBD2 matches at 13 bases. Germline CDR1 and CDR2: DFQATT and SNEGSKA (reference sequence). The CDR3 runs 16 residues. V trimming: 3 bases; J trimming: 6 bases; junction bases outside the gene matches: 9. CDR3 in amino acids: CSARRGTSGKADTQYF. In nucleotides, the CDR3 is TGCAGTGCTAGGCGAGGGACTAGCGGGAAAGCGGATACGCAGTATTTT.

The chain links TRBV6-5 to TRBJ1-1; D is unclear. Trimming removed 4 bases from V and 3 bases from J, with 12 bases in between. Germline V gene data show CDR1 as MNHEY and CDR2 as SVGAGI. This CDR3 is 14 amino acids long. Here the CDR3 reads CASSSEGPYTEAFF. CDR3 coding DNA: TGTGCCAGCAGTTCCGAAGGACCCTACACTGAAGCTTTCTTT.

In its sample, this clonotype was seen many times. This chain connects TRBV24-1 to TRBJ1-1; TRBD1 agrees at 8 bases. CDR1 and CDR2 from the germline V gene are KGHDR and SFDVKD. The CDR3 spans 13 residues. With V trimmed by 7 bases and J by 4 bases, 4 bases remained unmatched. The chain's CDR3 is CATRTGELTEAFF. In DNA, the CDR3 is TGTGCCACCAGGACAGGGGAACTCACTGAAGCTTTCTTT.

This clonotype was recorded at least ten times. The chain carries TRBV6-5 and TRBJ1-6, with D unclear. V lost 2 bases and J lost 5, with 4 bases in between. The germline CDR1 and CDR2 sequences are MNHEY and SVGAGI. The CDR3 runs 13 residues. CDR3 DNA: TGTGCCAGCAGTTACGAGCATAATTCACCCCTCCACTTT. It translates to CASSYEHNSPLHF.